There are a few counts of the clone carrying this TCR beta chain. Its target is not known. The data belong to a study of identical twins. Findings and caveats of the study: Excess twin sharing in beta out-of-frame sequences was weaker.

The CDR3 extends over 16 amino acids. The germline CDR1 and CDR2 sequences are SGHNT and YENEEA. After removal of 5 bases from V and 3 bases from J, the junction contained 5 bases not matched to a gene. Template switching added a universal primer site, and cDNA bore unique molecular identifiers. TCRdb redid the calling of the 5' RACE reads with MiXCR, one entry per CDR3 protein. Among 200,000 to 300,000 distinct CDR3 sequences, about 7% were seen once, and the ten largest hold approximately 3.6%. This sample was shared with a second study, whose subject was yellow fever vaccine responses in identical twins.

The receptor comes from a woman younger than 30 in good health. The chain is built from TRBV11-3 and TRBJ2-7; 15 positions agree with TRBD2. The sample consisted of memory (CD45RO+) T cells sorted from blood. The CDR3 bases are TGTGCCAGCAGCAAACCGGGACTAGCGGGAGGCTACGAGCAGTACTTC. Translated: CASSKPGLAGGYEQYF.